This T cell receptor (beta chain) was identified in a study of cytomegalovirus exposure and HLA in healthy donors. Germline V gene sequence: CDR1 SGHTS, CDR2 YDEGEE. The CDR3 is 15 amino acids. The V gene lost 1 base and the J gene lost 3 bases, with 12 bases spanning the gap. Findings of the study overall: Follow-up analysis later connected one missense variant in DCLRE1C with trimming of TCR beta V- and J-genes. The productive fraction for most TCR beta V segments was about 87% or about 30% in an earlier analysis. Immune exposure was documented only through CMV serostatus. The authors assumed roughly uniform sequencing depth across donors for presence/absence analyses.

The primer mix had 60 Vbeta and 13 Jbeta primers. The table came from immunoSEQ multiplex PCR; TCRdb's copy has only in-frame clones and leaves some out. This listing includes 100,000 to 150,000 clones. On this clone itself: Its antigen remains unidentified.

The sample taken for sequencing was PBMCs. V and J are TRBV5-8 and TRBJ2-3, with a possible D match to TRBD1 (5 bases). This clonotype originated in a woman in her 40s in good health and CMV-seronegative. CDR3 amino acids: CASSLRGERTDTQYF. CDR3 sequence (DNA): TGTGCCAGCAGCTTGAGGGGTGAGAGGACAGATACGCAGTATTTT.